This TCR beta chain originates from a study of cytomegalovirus exposure and HLA in healthy donors (dated by TCRdb to about 2017). Regarding the study in general: An earlier analysis of approximately 590 of the donors reported 250 to 350 Gb of sequence data and 117 million unique TCR beta sequences from some 180 million T cells. An early release covering over 500 HLA-typed donors comprised about 300 gigabases of sequencing data and approximately 80 million unique TCR sequences. The genetic ancestry cluster associated with self-reported Caucasian donors included roughly 84% of the approximately 400 genotyped donors. The study aimed to test whether signatures of past pathogen exposure could be identified by cataloging public T cell receptors. The study profiled the T cell repertoires of fewer than 850 subjects by immunosequencing and related them to cytomegalovirus serostatus. In addition to the first cohort of 666 subjects, a separate validation cohort of approximately 110 different subjects was used. To predict cytomegalovirus infection status, the study brought together high-throughput TCR immunosequencing, statistical association of individual TCRs with disease status, and machine learning. A later analysis re-analyzed previously published TCR beta repertoires from 666 donors and added high-resolution HLA genotyping to study TCR occurrence patterns. In the later analysis, no new phenotypic data were used to find candidate immune exposures; instead, reliance was placed on TCR beta sequences and their occurrence across donors. An earlier analysis of 500 to 750 of the donors applied high-throughput TCR beta sequencing to assess whether each TCR beta V gene segment acted as functional or pseudogenic. Donor age, sex, ethnicity and CMV serostatus were compiled alongside the repertoire data. A later genetic analysis took genome-wide SNP genotypes for about 55% of the roughly 670 donors and used that subset as a discovery cohort. Every repertoire in the discovery cohort had been generated on one and the same sequencing platform. Class I and class II HLA loci were covered by the typing at four-digit resolution. Typing coverage differed by locus: A, B, C, DRB1 and DQB1 were typed in roughly 629-630 donors, DQA1 in approximately 520, DPA1 in 600 to 610, and DPB1 in around 490. Because of strong linkage in the cohort, roughly five DR-DQ haplotypes were treated as single units for association and clustering. Among almost 400 genotyped donors of the cohort, an average of about 240,000 unique TCR beta nucleotide sequences were sequenced per donor, around a sixth of them non-productive.

Overall study results and their limits: The authors suggested that the approach could potentially be generalized to other disease states and immunological phenotypes. According to a later genetic analysis, donors in an Asian-associated ancestry cluster had fewer N-insertions in productive TCRs than the approximately 650-donor mean. This cohort had only TCR beta chains sequenced, and the lack of alpha or paired-chain data limited which features could be detected. Because HLA typing was missing for some donors at each locus, association tests included only the typed subset. A total of 150 or so TCR beta chains were listed by the study as associated with cytomegalovirus. Cytomegalovirus status was reported to be diagnosed by the classifier with high specificity and sensitivity in both the original and validation cohorts. Some IMGT-functional V segments, including TRBV6-2 and TRBV6-3, could not be distinguished by the 87-base-pair reads and were therefore excluded. In an earlier analysis of around 600 of the donors, most TCR beta V segments appeared in productive rearrangements about 87% or about 30% of the time, broadly matching IMGT annotations. A cluster of highly shared sequence variants was judged likely to represent a technical artifact of the sequencing pipeline. In a later analysis, TCR association rates were found to vary across HLA loci, with the most associated TCRs seen for DRB1 alleles and the fewest for HLA-C alleles. When HLA alleles, especially DR and DQ, strongly co-occurred, TCR associations were difficult to assign to individual alleles. In a later analysis, several top co-occurrence clusters were reported to appear linked to parvovirus B19, influenza, CMV and Epstein-Barr virus. Compared with equally common non-associated chains, HLA-associated TCR beta chains in a later analysis were more clonally expanded and had lower generation probabilities. A later analysis found that most CMV-associated TCR beta chains appeared HLA-restricted, with HLA associations seemingly driven largely by CMV exposure. Linkage disequilibrium might explain the correlated functional status among segregating V segments, but an unknown experimental factor could not be ruled out. Three of the identified cytomegalovirus-associated TCR beta chains were confirmed in vitro to be specific for cytomegalovirus antigens. CMV serostatus was the only immune exposure information available for the cohort. Most TCR sequences were observed very rarely across donors, whereas some public TCRs were present in many individuals. A later analysis associated some 17,000 TCR beta sequences with specific HLA alleles at a false discovery rate of 0.05. A further reported finding was that TCR beta sequences accurately predicted the HLA-A and HLA-B alleles for most subjects in the first cohort. V-gene and J-gene trimming of TCR beta chains was associated with a missense DCLRE1C variant in a later genetic analysis, and the association was replicated in an independent cohort. Because counts were too low, about 18 rarely observed V segments, including chromosome 9 orphons, were excluded from the earlier analysis of 587 of the donors. The presence/absence analyses assumed that sequencing depth was roughly uniform across donors, and that assumption may not be true.

With respect to this clone: Which antigen it targets is not known. Base qualities are not at hand, and no much larger clone is one base apart.

Libraries were prepared through the immunoSEQ multiplex PCR assay. For the multiplex PCR, a mixture combining 60 forward primers for TCR Vbeta segments and 13 reverse primers for TCR Jbeta segments was used. A multiplex PCR assay on genomic DNA amplified the CDR3 region of rearranged TCR beta genes. The amplified TCR beta libraries were sequenced on the Illumina HiSeq System as 87-base-pair reads. On the study's bioinformatics: A later analysis tallied roughly 76 million unique TCR beta chains across the approximately 670 repertoires, and about 10 million of those chains were shared by two or more donors. A nearest-neighbor algorithm error-corrected the raw reads and collapsed the reads into unique sequences, merging closely related sequences to remove PCR and sequencing errors. To assign V, D and J gene segments, CDR3 sequences were aligned to IMGT reference sequences. For a sequence to be retained, a match of at least six nucleotides to both a V gene segment and a J gene segment was required. A rearrangement counted as productive if the CDR3 had no stop codons and remained in frame with V and J, and every other rearrangement counted as non-productive. Following IMGT convention, CDR3 was defined as the stretch from the second conserved V-encoded cysteine to the conserved J-encoded phenylalanine. The earlier analysis of a few hundred of the donors excluded any sequence lacking an unambiguous match to a single V gene segment. An earlier analysis of 587 of the donors classified V segments as functional when productive rearrangements were above 56.7% and as segregating when the standard deviation between donors was above 5%. To diagnose cytomegalovirus status from the catalog of TCR beta chain sequences, a statistical classification framework was built. A later analysis assigned V and J genes by comparing TCR nucleotide sequences with IMGT/GENE-DB human TR gene sequences. Using the TCRdist pipeline, a later analysis assigned CDR3 sequences along with most-parsimonious VDJ recombination scenarios. In a later analysis, every TCR beta chain was defined by the combination of its CDR3 amino acid sequence and its V-gene family, and reads without a unique V-gene family were dropped. A later analysis removed roughly 590 highly shared, low-generation-probability nucleotide sequences to deal with suspected cross-contamination and a sequencing artifact. A later analysis calculated a clonal expansion index for each public chain from normalized within-repertoire ranks of inferred template counts. A later analysis computed generation probabilities with a VDJ recombination model fitted to out-of-frame rearrangements, and checked the results against IGoR. Hypergeometric tests were used in a later analysis to score TCR-TCR, TCR-HLA and TCR-CMV co-occurrence, with a repertoire-size bias correction applied to the TCR pairs. False discovery rates were estimated in a later analysis by permuting HLA or CMV assignments 20 times. In a later analysis, co-occurring TCRs were grouped using DBSCAN, and TCRdist sequence similarity was added for clustering within HLA-allele-positive subsets. For co-occurrence clustering, repertoires with fewer than 30,000 or more than 120,000 public chains were excluded, along with 5 or 6 repertoires with anomalous nucleotide sharing. Here the immuneACCESS table is served through TCRdb, limited to in-frame sequences with V and J called. Missing clones are a known gap in these copies; in checked studies unresolved V genes cover under half, and the rest lacks a known reason. V, J and clone size derive from that table, while D and trimming were established from the DNA sequence. The sample profile shows about 190,000 clones; roughly 80% of them were found once. Of the sample, over 1.5% falls within the top ten clones.

Trimming removed 1 base from V and 6 bases from J, leaving 11 bases between the germline ends. From the germline V gene, CDR1 is SGHTA and CDR2 is FQGTGA. The CDR3 sequence holds 14 residues, the cysteine and phenylalanine included. This entry keeps only the CDR3 DNA: 42 bases, framed from base 1. The cohort was made up of 500 to 800 healthy bone marrow donors. Cohort members were all nominally healthy when sampled, although unrecorded immune exposures were likely present. The donor was CMV seronegative and belonged to the group of roughly 330 seronegative cohort members. Every donor gave a peripheral blood sample, and the peripheral blood mononuclear cells from that sample were used for TCR beta sequencing. The Qiagen DNeasy Blood Extraction Kit was used to extract genomic DNA from the blood cell samples.

The chain employs TRBV7-3 and TRBJ2-3; TRBD1 is perhaps the D gene, given 6 matching bases. Specimen: PBMCs. This TCR derives from a middle-aged man in good health and CMV-seronegative. The sequenced DNA is TGTGCCAGCAGCTTAAGTGGGGGCGTGGATACGCAGTATTTT. Its translation reads: CASSLSGGVDTQYF.